This passage covers 22 T cell receptor beta chains from one sample sequenced in a study of blood T cell repertoires in COVID-19. The method was immunoSEQ multiplex PCR; TCRdb's version includes in-frame clones alone and lacks a portion of them. The sample has 140,000 or so clones; under 90% are singletons. Sequencing was done on a sample of peripheral blood. The receptors originated from a man in his 70s who had recovered from COVID-19.

This chain links TRBV18 with TRBJ2-2; TRBD1 matches at 11 bases. The CDR3 consists of 19 residues. The V gene's germline CDR1 is KGHSH and CDR2 LQKENI. V lost 0 bases to trimming and J lost 2 bases; unmatched junction nucleotides: 8. CDR3 coding DNA: TGTGCCAGCTCACCACCGGCCAGGACAGGGGGCGTCAACACCGGGGAGCTGTTTTTT. Protein product: CASSPPARTGGVNTGELFF.

This CDR3 is CASSSDSANLYEQYF. CDR3 coding DNA: TGTGCCAGCAGCTCTGATAGCGCGAACCTCTACGAGCAGTACTTC. V gene TRBV7-9 combines with J gene TRBJ2-7, with D possibly being TRBD2 (5 bases). V lost 4 bases to trimming and J lost 3 bases, with 16 bases between them. Germline V CDR1 and CDR2: SEHNR, FQNEAQ (reference sequence). This CDR3 has 15 residues.

This clone was picked up one time. V gene TRBV7-8 combines with J gene TRBJ2-7; 7 bases fit TRBD1. The V segment lost 5 bases and the J segment 7 bases; nucleotides outside the gene matches: 17. From germline, CDR1 is SGHVS and CDR2 FQNEAQ. CDR3 length equals 16 residues. The DNA for the CDR3 is TGTGCCAGCAGCCCGACAGGGATGAATGACTACGGGGAGCAGTACTTC. Its protein product is CASSPTGMNDYGEQYF.

The rearrangement uses TRBV5-1 and TRBJ2-5; 8 nucleotides match TRBD1. The CDR3 totals 15 residues. V lost 0 bases to trimming and J lost 5 bases; unmatched junction nucleotides: 6. Germline V gene data show CDR1 as SGHRS and CDR2 as YFSETQ. CDR3 residues: CASSLGRGLLETQYF. The DNA for the CDR3 is TGCGCCAGCAGCTTGGGCAGGGGGCTCTTGGAGACCCAGTACTTC.

The chain combines TRBV6-5 with TRBJ2-3; perhaps TRBD2 as D (5 bases). Trimming removed 7 bases from V and 10 bases from J, with 12 bases in between. The germline CDR1 and CDR2 sequences are MNHEY and SVGAGI. The CDR3 spans 11 residues. Here the CDR3 reads CASTDEGAQYF. CDR3 nucleotide sequence: TGTGCCAGCACCGACGAGGGAGCGCAGTATTTT.

The gene calls are TRBV7-8 and TRBJ2-3; 8 bases map to TRBD1. CDR3 length equals 14 residues. The V and J ends lost 4 bases and 6 bases, in that order; junction bases with no gene match: 6. Looked up from germline, CDR1 is SGHVS and CDR2 is FQNEAQ. CDR3 protein: CASSWQGAVDTQYF. The CDR3 DNA is TGTGCCAGCAGCTGGCAGGGGGCGGTGGATACGCAGTATTTT.

This clone has more than one count but fewer than ten. The chain has TRBV7-9 and TRBJ1-3; no clear D. The germline V and J ends were trimmed by 4 bases and 0 bases, with 10 bases remaining between them. Germline values: CDR1 SEHNR, CDR2 FQNEAQ (reference sequence). This CDR3 is 15 amino acids long. CDR3 loop: CASSSKAFSGNTIYF. The CDR3 DNA follows: TGTGCCAGCAGCTCCAAAGCGTTCTCTGGAAACACCATATATTTT.

The genes are TRBV2 and TRBJ1-3, with 8 bases identical to TRBD1. The germline CDR1 and CDR2 sequences are SNHLY and FYNNEI. The CDR3 loop spans 15 amino acids. V was pared by 2 bases and J by 8 bases, with 8 bases of the junction left unmatched. CDR3 coding DNA: TGTGCCAGCAGTGAACTACCAGGGGGCCCGGACACCATATATTTT. Residues: CASSELPGGPDTIYF.

In nucleotides, the CDR3 is TGTGCCAGCAGCTTCACAGGGGGGGGCTATGGCTACACCTTC. This translates into CASSFTGGGYGYTF. The rearrangement links TRBV7-9 to TRBJ1-2; TRBD1 agrees at 8 bases. Germline V gene data show CDR1 as SEHNR and CDR2 as FQNEAQ (reference sequence). The junction had 4 bases not matched to a gene; V was cut back by 3 bases and J by 4 bases. This CDR3 has 14 residues.

The chain combines TRBV7-8 with TRBJ2-1, with TRBD2 identical over 9 bases. The CDR3 consists of 17 residues. Germline CDR1 reads SGHVS; CDR2 reads FQNEAQ. The J segment lost 4 bases and the V segment lost 2 bases, leaving 9 bases of the junction unmatched. CDR3 nucleotide sequence: TGTGCCAGCAGCTTAAGCAAATTAGCGGGGGAATACAATGAGCAGTTCTTC. Translating it yields CASSLSKLAGEYNEQFF.

This CDR3 is CASSLPSVPGELFF. CDR3 nucleotide sequence: TGTGCCAGCAGTTTACCTAGCGTCCCCGGGGAGCTGTTTTTT. This rearrangement joins TRBV27 to TRBJ2-2; possible D gene TRBD2, 6 bases. Per the germline V gene, CDR1 is MNHEY and CDR2 is SMNVEV (reference sequence). This CDR3 is built from 14 residues. Trimming stripped 2 bases from V and 6 bases from J, with 10 bases between.

The chain uses TRBV19 and TRBJ2-7; TRBD1 aligns across 10 bases. Trimming removed 5 bases from V and 6 bases from J; junction bases left unmatched: 13. This CDR3 has 16 amino acids. Germline-derived CDR1 and CDR2 are LNHDA and SQIVND (reference sequence). CDR3 sequence (DNA): TGTGCCAGTAGTCTCCTCCCGCCGGGACAGGGGCCCGAGCAGTACTTC. Translated: CASSLLPPGQGPEQYF.

This chain connects TRBV3-1 (or the pseudogene TRBV3-2) to TRBJ1-3; 7 nucleotides align to TRBD1. The CDR3 is 19 residues long. Looked up from germline, CDR1 is LGHDT and CDR2 is YNNKEL (reference sequence). V gave up 3 bases and J gave up 0 bases; unmatched junction bases: 14. This chain's CDR3 is CASSHAGTRGLLSGNTIYF. CDR3 nucleotides: TGTGCCAGCAGCCATGCCGGGACAAGGGGGCTACTCTCTGGAAACACCATATATTTT.

The V gene is TRBV7-9, the J gene TRBJ1-1; no clear D. Trimming shortened V by 8 bases and J by 0 bases, and 10 bases separated the two germline ends. The CDR3 sequence is 13 residues long. The germline V gene has CDR1 SEHNR and CDR2 FQNEAQ (reference sequence). In DNA, the CDR3 is TGTGCCAGCGAGGGTAACATGAACACTGAAGCTTTCTTT. Its translation: CASEGNMNTEAFF. The full variable domain, its missing parts supplied by reference TRBV7-9 and TRBJ1-1, is DTGVSQNPRHKITKRGQNVTFRCDPISEHNRLYWYRQTLGQGPEFLTYFQNEAQLEKSRLLSDRFSAERPKGSFSTLEIQRTEQGDSAMYLCASEGNMNTEAFFGQGTRLTVV.

This sequence joins TRBV7-9 and TRBJ2-5, with D maybe TRBD2 (6 bases). Germline V gives CDR1 SEHNR, CDR2 FQNEAQ (reference sequence). V was clipped by 4 bases and J by 4 bases, with 10 bases between them. The CDR3 is made up of 13 amino acids. CDR3 sequence: CASSSMGGETQYF. The DNA of the CDR3 is TGTGCCAGCAGCTCTATGGGGGGAGAGACCCAGTACTTC.

The gene calls are TRBV9 and TRBJ1-2; weak D call: TRBD1 (6 bases). Germline V lookup: CDR1 SGDLS, CDR2 YYNGEE. The ends were cut back, 4 bases at V and 4 bases at J, with 14 bases in the middle. The CDR3 is 14 residues long. The CDR3 protein is CASSLRGGVYGYTF. The CDR3 DNA follows: TGTGCCAGCAGCCTCCGGGGGGGCGTCTATGGCTACACCTTC.

The rearrangement uses TRBV23-1 and TRBJ2-1, with 8 bases fitting TRBD2. TRBV23-1 is placed among ORFs of uncertain function. The CDR3 consists of 17 residues. V dropped 4 bases and J dropped 12; count of bases not matched to a gene: 20. CDR3 DNA sequence: TGCGCCAGCAGTCCAGTGGCCCTAGCGGGCAAAGAGGGCAGGCAGTTCTTC. Translation gives CASSPVALAGKEGRQFF.

V and J are TRBV6-5 and TRBJ1-6; D is possibly TRBD1 (5 bases). Trimming removed 3 bases at V and 7 bases at J, with 10 bases between. Germline CDR1 and CDR2: MNHEY and SVGAGI. This CDR3 is built from 14 residues. The CDR3 nucleotides read TGTGCCAGCAGTTATTTGGGGGGAAATTCACCCCTCCACTTT. Its translation: CASSYLGGNSPLHF.

This clone was counted at least ten times. The chain links TRBV7-8 to TRBJ2-7; 13 nucleotides line up with TRBD2. Germline CDR1 reads SGHVS; CDR2 reads FQNEAQ. The V and J ends lost 5 bases and 12 bases, in that order; junction bases with no gene match: 10. The CDR3 extends over 14 amino acids. The CDR3 loop is CASSPGLAGELGYF. The DNA of the CDR3 is TGTGCCAGCAGCCCCGGACTAGCGGGAGAACTCGGGTACTTC.

This sequence joins TRBV4-1 and TRBJ2-1, with 7 nucleotides matching TRBD2. This CDR3 contains 17 residues. The junction had 10 bases not matched to a gene; V was cut back by 3 bases and J by 2 bases. The germline V gene has CDR1 MGHRA and CDR2 YSYEKL. The CDR3 sequence is CASSQRPTSVTYNEQFF. For the CDR3, the DNA is TGCGCCAGCAGCCAGCGCCCTACTAGCGTGACCTACAATGAGCAGTTCTTC.

V usage is TRBV25-1 and J usage is TRBJ1-1, with 9 positions matching TRBD1. V gave up 3 bases and J gave up 1 base; unmatched junction bases: 6. This CDR3 region has 16 residues. The germline gives CDR1 MGHDK, CDR2 SYGVNS. The CDR3 sequence: CASSDVPGQGNTEAFF. The CDR3 bases are TGTGCCAGCAGTGACGTTCCGGGACAGGGGAACACTGAAGCTTTCTTT. Full variable domain (missing parts from reference TRBV25-1 and TRBJ1-1): EADIYQTPRYLVIGTGKKITLECSQTMGHDKMYWYQQDPGMELHLIHYSYGVNSTEKGDLSSESTVSRIRTEHFPLTLESARPSHTSQYLCASSDVPGQGNTEAFFGQGTRLTVV.

The genes are TRBV5-5 and TRBJ1-4; D remains unclear. This CDR3 is 15 amino acids long. In germline, CDR1 is SGHKS, CDR2 YYEKEE (reference sequence). The ends were cut back, 4 bases at V and 5 bases at J, with 15 bases in the middle. The CDR3 nucleotides read TGTGCCAGCAGCACCGTGCGGCAGTTCAATGAAAAACTGTTTTTT. Protein: CASSTVRQFNEKLFF.